Listed below are T cell receptor beta chains from one sample, sequenced in a study of response to subunit inactivated influenza vaccine. TCRdb itself ran the RT-PCR reads through MiXCR, one entry per CDR3 protein. The sample holds hundreds of thousands of distinct CDR3 sequences, 15% to 19% seen once. The sample here was PBMCs from blood, taken 11 to 12 days after vaccination. These receptors were taken from a middle-aged man who received an inactivated influenza vaccine. CDR3s include the opening cysteine and the closing phenylalanine or tryptophan. The D gene is left open where the match is weak. Only part of the rows carry a size: once, few, many, or a class if the clone is expanded.

V,size,D,J,DNA,CDR3
TRBV12-3/TRBV12-4,.,TRBD2,TRBJ2-2,TGTGCCAGCAGTCCCCAGGGACTAGCGAGCGGGGAGCTGTTTTTT,CASSPQGLASGELFF
TRBV28,.,.,TRBJ2-7,TGTGCCAGCACTGGACCCAAAGAGGGGATATCCTACGAGCAGTACTTC,CASTGPKEGISYEQYF
TRBV7-2,few,.,TRBJ1-5,TGTGCCAGCAGCTCAGGGTGGCAGCAGCCCCAGCATTTT,CASSSGWQQPQHF
TRBV6-1,.,.,TRBJ1-2,TGTGCCAGCAGGTCGGGCGCACTTCATGGCTACACCTTC,CASRSGALHGYTF
TRBV11-2,.,TRBD1,TRBJ2-7,TGTGCCAGCAGCGAAGGACAGGGCAACTCCTACGAGCAGTACTTC,CASSEGQGNSYEQYF
TRBV5-1,few,TRBD2,TRBJ2-3,TGCGCCAGCAGCATGGGACTAAATCCCGATACGCAGTATTTT,CASSMGLNPDTQYF
TRBV9,.,.,TRBJ2-5,TGTGCCAGCAGCGTAGCTACGGGGGTGGAGACCCAGTACTTC,CASSVATGVETQYF
TRBV12-3/TRBV12-4,many,TRBD2,TRBJ2-3,TGTGCCAGCAGTTTAGAACTAGCGGGCGCAGATACGCAGTATTTT,CASSLELAGADTQYF
TRBV18,few,.,TRBJ2-4,TGTGCCAGCTCACCAGGCGCAGGGGCGGATCGCAAAAACATTCAGTACTTC,CASSPGAGADRKNIQYF
TRBV20-1,few,.,TRBJ1-6,TGCAGTGCTAGAGCTGGTGACAGATCATATAATTCACCCCTCCACTTT,CSARAGDRSYNSPLHF
TRBV12-3/TRBV12-4,.,.,TRBJ2-7,TGTGCCAGCAGTCATGTCGTGGCGCCGGATTTGTACGAGCAGTACTTC,CASSHVVAPDLYEQYF
TRBV5-1,few,.,TRBJ1-1,TGCGCCAGCATTGGGGGCGACGCTGAAGCTTTCTTT,CASIGGDAEAFF
TRBV7-2,few,.,TRBJ2-1,TGTGCCAGCAGCTTATACGGCTGGGATGAGCAGTTCTTC,CASSLYGWDEQFF
TRBV29-1,.,.,TRBJ2-3,TGCAGCGTTGCCGCCAGGACCCTTAGCACAGATACGCAGTATTTT,CSVAARTLSTDTQYF
TRBV20-1,many,.,TRBJ1-5,TGCAGTGCCAGAGGGCAGGGGTATAGCAATCAGCCCCAGCATTTT,CSARGQGYSNQPQHF
TRBV24-1,few,.,TRBJ2-7,TGTGCCACCAGTGATGGATATGGGCAGTACTTC,CATSDGYGQYF
TRBV29-1,few,TRBD2,TRBJ2-3,TGCAGCGGGGAAGGGACTAGCGGGCGGGATACGCAGTATTTT,CSGEGTSGRDTQYF
TRBV6-5,.,TRBD1,TRBJ1-2,TGTGCCAGCAGTTCCACAGGGGTGGATGGCTACACCTTC,CASSSTGVDGYTF
TRBV6-5,.,.,TRBJ2-5,TGTGCCAGCAGTTACCAAGGACCCGCCCGAGAGACCCAGTACTTC,CASSYQGPARETQYF
TRBV10-3,.,.,TRBJ1-2,TGTGCCATCAGTGAGGGGGTGGGGCAGAAAACGTTCTTC,CAISEGVGQKTFF
TRBV2,.,TRBD2,TRBJ2-3,TGTGCCAGCAGTGAAGCTAGCGGGTCTAGCACAGATACGCAGTATTTT,CASSEASGSSTDTQYF
TRBV6-5,.,TRBD2,TRBJ2-3,TGTGCCAGCAGTTTAGCGGGAGCCTGGTTGGATACGCAGTATTTT,CASSLAGAWLDTQYF
TRBV10-3,.,.,TRBJ2-1,TGTGCCTCAATCCAAGGGGCGTCAATCCCATACAATGAGCAGTTCTTC,CASIQGASIPYNEQFF
TRBV29-1,.,TRBD1,TRBJ2-1,TGCAGCGTTGAAGATAAGCGAGGACAGGGGAATGAGCAGTTCTTC,CSVEDKRGQGNEQFF
TRBV6-2/TRBV6-3,many,.,TRBJ2-7,TGTGCCAGCAGCGGAACAGGAAGCTTCTCCTACGAGCAGTACTTC,CASSGTGSFSYEQYF
TRBV27,.,.,TRBJ2-3,TGTGCCAGCAGTCGTCATCGCGGGCAAACTCGGGATACGCAGTATTTT,CASSRHRGQTRDTQYF
TRBV20-1,.,.,TRBJ1-1,TGCAGTGCTAGGGCAAACACGAGACCTCGCGCTTTCTTT,CSARANTRPRAFF
TRBV6-6,few,TRBD1,TRBJ1-1,TGTGCCAGCAGGTATGGGACAGGTCCGGAAGCTTTCTTT,CASRYGTGPEAFF
TRBV30,.,TRBD1,TRBJ1-5,TGTGCCTGGAATACACAGGGGTTGGGCAATCAGCCCCAGCATTTT,CAWNTQGLGNQPQHF
TRBV7-2,few,TRBD1,TRBJ2-3,TGTGCCAGCAGGGGACAGGGGGCCAACGAAAATACGCAGTATTTT,CASRGQGANENTQYF
TRBV12-3/TRBV12-4,.,TRBD1,TRBJ1-1,TGTGCCAGCGGCGGGACAGGGGGTAGGACTGAAGCTTTCTTT,CASGGTGGRTEAFF
TRBV7-2,.,.,TRBJ1-2,TGTGCCAGCAGCTTTGTTGGTGCGGGCGCCGGCTACACCTTC,CASSFVGAGAGYTF
TRBV27,.,.,TRBJ1-2,TGTGCCAGCAGTGCCACAGGAGTAGCTAACTATGGCTACACCTTC,CASSATGVANYGYTF
TRBV18,few,.,TRBJ2-5,TGTGCCAGCTCACTCACAGCCCGGGCCCAGTACTTC,CASSLTARAQYF
TRBV12-3/TRBV12-4,.,.,TRBJ2-3,TGTGCCAGCAGTTTAACGGGGACCCCAGATACGCAGTATTTT,CASSLTGTPDTQYF
TRBV5-1,.,.,TRBJ2-2,TGCGCCAGCAGCTTGGCCAAGAAGACCGGGGAGCTGTTTTTT,CASSLAKKTGELFF
TRBV24-1,.,.,TRBJ2-5,TGTGCCACCAGTGATCCCCGTTTAGCGGTGAAAGAGACCCAGTACTTC,CATSDPRLAVKETQYF
TRBV10-3,few,.,TRBJ2-7,TGTGCCATCAGGGGACTCCCGGCGGACGAGCAGTACTTC,CAIRGLPADEQYF
TRBV18,.,.,TRBJ2-7,TGTGCCAGCTCAGCTGTCCCGTACGAGCAGTACTTC,CASSAVPYEQYF
TRBV12-3/TRBV12-4,many,.,TRBJ2-7,TGTGCCAGCAGCAACGACACCGTCTACGAGCAGTACTTC,CASSNDTVYEQYF
TRBV29-1,few,.,TRBJ2-1,TGCAGCGGAGCAGAACTCAATGAGCAGTTCTTC,CSGAELNEQFF
TRBV7-2,.,.,TRBJ2-2,TGTGCCAGCAGCTTAGTATATGCCGGGGAGCTGTTTTTT,CASSLVYAGELFF
TRBV9,few,.,TRBJ1-1,TGTGCCAGCAGCGCAGCTGGTTGGAACACTGAAGCTTTCTTT,CASSAAGWNTEAFF
TRBV4-3,few,.,TRBJ2-1,TGCGCCAGCAGCCAAGGGGAGGGACAAAACCTCTTCAATGAGCAGTTCTTC,CASSQGEGQNLFNEQFF